Below, 3 T cell receptor beta chains from the same sample are listed, as sequenced in a study of CD8 T cells in ankylosing spondylitis. From the 5' RACE reads, TCRdb called clonotypes with MiXCR, one entry per CDR3 protein. The sample contains some 140,000 distinct CDR3 sequences, more than 5.5% of which appear only once. The sequencing sample was made of blood, either unsorted or a sorted T cell fraction (not recorded which). These receptors were collected from a female donor with ankylosing spondylitis or in good health (not recorded which).

This clonotype was recorded at least ten times. The rearrangement links TRBV20-1 to TRBJ2-1, with 7 positions matching TRBD2. Trimming at V came to 1 base and at J to 5 bases, leaving 8 bases not matched to a gene. CDR1 is DFQATT and CDR2 is SNEGSKA in the germline V gene (reference sequence). The CDR3 is 15 amino acids. CDR3 nucleotide sequence: TGCAGTGCTAGAGCGGGGCGGGGGTTCGACAATGAGCAGTTCTTC. This sequence encodes CSARAGRGFDNEQFF.

This clonotype was seen many times. The V call is TRBV20-1, the J call TRBJ2-5, with 11 bases aligning to TRBD2. CDR3 length: 14 amino acids. V gave up 4 bases and J gave up 5 bases; unmatched junction bases: 6. Germline CDR1 and CDR2: DFQATT and SNEGSKA (reference sequence). For the CDR3, the DNA is TGCAGTGCTACTTCGACTAGCGGGGTGGAGACCCAGTACTTC. It yields the protein CSATSTSGVETQYF.

The table lists this clonotype with many counts. This sequence joins TRBV20-1 and TRBJ2-5; D ambiguous. V lost 5 bases and J lost 0, with 10 bases in between. This CDR3 spans 13 amino acids. Germline loops: CDR1 DFQATT, CDR2 SNEGSKA (reference sequence). CDR3 residues: CSAWAMDQETQYF. The CDR3 bases are TGCAGTGCTTGGGCGATGGACCAAGAGACCCAGTACTTC.